This T cell receptor (beta chain) is from a study of CD8+CD57+ T cells in acquired aplastic anemia. This clonotype was recorded at least ten times. Germline assignment: CDR1 SGHTS and CDR2 YDEGEE. V was cut by 0 bases and J by 5 bases, with 11 bases left in between. There are 14 residues in the CDR3. Patients chosen for sequencing had CD8+CD57+ cells that had expanded, as shown by flow cytometry. Genomic DNA, serving as template, underwent TCR beta VDJ and CDR3 profiling. One entry per CDR3 protein, called by TCRdb with MiXCR from the reads. In the table there are about 160,000 distinct CDR3 sequences, around 75% of which are singletons.

The rearrangement uses TRBV5-8 and TRBJ1-1; D may be TRBD1 (6 bases). Sequencing used sorted CD4+, CD8+, or CD8+CD57+ T cells (not recorded which) from PBMCs. The sequence was obtained from a human donor with aplastic anemia. This chain's CDR3 is CASSLGPGATEAFF. For the CDR3, the DNA is TGTGCCAGCAGCTTGGGCCCAGGGGCGACTGAAGCTTTCTTT.